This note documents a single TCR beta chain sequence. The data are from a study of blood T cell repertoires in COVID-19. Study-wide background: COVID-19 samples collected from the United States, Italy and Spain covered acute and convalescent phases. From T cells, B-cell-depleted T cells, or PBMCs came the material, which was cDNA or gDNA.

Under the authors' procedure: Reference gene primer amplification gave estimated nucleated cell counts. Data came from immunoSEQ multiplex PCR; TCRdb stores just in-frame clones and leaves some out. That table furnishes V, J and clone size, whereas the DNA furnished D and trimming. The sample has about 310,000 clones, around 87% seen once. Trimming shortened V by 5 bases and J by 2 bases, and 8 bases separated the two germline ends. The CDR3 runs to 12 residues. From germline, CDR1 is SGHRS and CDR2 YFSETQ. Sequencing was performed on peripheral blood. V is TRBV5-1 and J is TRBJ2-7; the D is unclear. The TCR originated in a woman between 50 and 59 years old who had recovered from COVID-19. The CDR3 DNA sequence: TGCGCCAGCAGTCCAGGCACCTACGAGCAGTACTTC. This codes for CASSPGTYEQYF.